This T cell receptor (beta chain) was obtained from a study of blood T cell repertoires in COVID-19. On the study more broadly: Acute and convalescent COVID-19 samples came from the United States, Italy and Spain. Sources were T cells, B-cell-depleted T cells, or PBMCs; the material itself was cDNA or gDNA.

The data were produced by immunoSEQ multiplex PCR, yet TCRdb's version contains in-frame clones alone and is incomplete. The data show 200,000 or so clones, about 88% seen once. Sequenced sample: peripheral blood. This sequence originates from a man aged 45-65 years with COVID-19, enrolled during active disease.

The CDR3 sequence is CASSARLALAKNIQYF. As DNA, the CDR3 is TGTGCCAGCAGTGCTCGGCTAGCGCTAGCCAAAAACATTCAGTACTTC. The chain employs TRBV2 and TRBJ2-4; possibly TRBD2 for D (6 bases). V was shortened by 4 bases and J by 0 bases, with 13 bases between the two germline ends. Germline-derived CDR1 and CDR2 are SNHLY and FYNNEI. CDR3 length: 16 residues.